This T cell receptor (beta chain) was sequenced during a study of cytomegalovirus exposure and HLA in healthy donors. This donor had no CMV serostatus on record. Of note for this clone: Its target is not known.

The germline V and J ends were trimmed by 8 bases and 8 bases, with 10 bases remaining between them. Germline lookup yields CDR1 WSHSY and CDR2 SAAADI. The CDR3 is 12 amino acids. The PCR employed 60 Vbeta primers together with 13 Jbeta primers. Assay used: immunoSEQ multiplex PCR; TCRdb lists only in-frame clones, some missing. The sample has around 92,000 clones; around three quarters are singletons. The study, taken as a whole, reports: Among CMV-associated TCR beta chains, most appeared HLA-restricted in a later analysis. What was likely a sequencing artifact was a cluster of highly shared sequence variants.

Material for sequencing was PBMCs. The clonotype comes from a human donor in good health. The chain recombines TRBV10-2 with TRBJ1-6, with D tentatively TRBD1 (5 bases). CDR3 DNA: TGCGCCAGCTGGCCGGGGGATTCACCCCTCCACTTT. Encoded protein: CASWPGDSPLHF.